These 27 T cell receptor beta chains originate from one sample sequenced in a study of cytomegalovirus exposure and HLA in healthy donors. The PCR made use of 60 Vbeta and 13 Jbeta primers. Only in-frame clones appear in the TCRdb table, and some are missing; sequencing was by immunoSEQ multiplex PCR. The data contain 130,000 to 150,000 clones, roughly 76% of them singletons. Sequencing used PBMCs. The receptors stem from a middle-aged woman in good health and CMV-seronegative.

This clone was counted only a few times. DNA for the CDR3: TGTGCCAGCAGTTTAGGGGACAGCAATTCACCCCTCCACTTT. Amino acid sequence: CASSLGDSNSPLHF. The chain uses TRBV27 and TRBJ1-6, with TRBD1 matching 7 bases. Germline loops: CDR1 MNHEY, CDR2 SMNVEV (reference sequence). The CDR3 has 14 residues. V was clipped by 2 bases and J by 7 bases; unmatched bases: 2.

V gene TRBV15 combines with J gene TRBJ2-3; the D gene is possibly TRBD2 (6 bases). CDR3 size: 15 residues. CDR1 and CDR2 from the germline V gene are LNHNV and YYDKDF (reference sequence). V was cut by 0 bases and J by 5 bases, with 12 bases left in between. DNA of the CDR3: TGTGCCACCAGCAGAGATCCGCGGGGAGGAGATACGCAGTATTTT. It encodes CATSRDPRGGDTQYF.

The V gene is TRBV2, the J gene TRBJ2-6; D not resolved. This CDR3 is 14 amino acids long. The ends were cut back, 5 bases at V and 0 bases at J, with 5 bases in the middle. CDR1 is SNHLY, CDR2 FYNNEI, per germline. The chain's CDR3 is CASSPLSGANVLTF. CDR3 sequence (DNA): TGTGCCAGCAGTCCCCTCTCTGGGGCCAACGTCCTGACTTTC.

DNA for the CDR3: TGTGCCAGTAGTCGGGGGGGGAGTGAGACCCAGTACTTC. Translating gives CASSRGGSETQYF. The J gene is TRBJ2-5, the V gene TRBV19; 8 positions agree with TRBD2. This CDR3 region has 13 residues. J was trimmed by 5 bases and V by 5 bases; bases with no gene match: 4. Germline CDR1 reads LNHDA; CDR2 reads SQIVND (reference sequence).

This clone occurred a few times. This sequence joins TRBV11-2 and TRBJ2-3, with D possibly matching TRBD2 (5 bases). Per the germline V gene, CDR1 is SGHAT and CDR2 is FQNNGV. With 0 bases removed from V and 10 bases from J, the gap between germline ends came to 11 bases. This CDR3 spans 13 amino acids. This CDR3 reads CASSLDPTRAQYF. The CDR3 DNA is TGTGCCAGCAGCTTAGATCCCACTAGGGCGCAGTATTTT.

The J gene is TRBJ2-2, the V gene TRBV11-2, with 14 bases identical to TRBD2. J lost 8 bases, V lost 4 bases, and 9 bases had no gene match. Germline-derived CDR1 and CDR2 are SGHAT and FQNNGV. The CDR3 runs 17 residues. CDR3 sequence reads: CASSSTGTSGGAGELFF. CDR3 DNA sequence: TGTGCCAGCAGCTCCACCGGGACTAGCGGGGGAGCTGGGGAGCTGTTTTTT.

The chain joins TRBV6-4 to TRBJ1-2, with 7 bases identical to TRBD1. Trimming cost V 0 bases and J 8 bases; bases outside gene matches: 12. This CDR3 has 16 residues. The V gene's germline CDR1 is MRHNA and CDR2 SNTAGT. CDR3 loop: CASSDSALGGASGYTF. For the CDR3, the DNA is TGTGCCAGCAGTGACTCGGCCCTAGGGGGCGCGAGCGGCTACACCTTC.

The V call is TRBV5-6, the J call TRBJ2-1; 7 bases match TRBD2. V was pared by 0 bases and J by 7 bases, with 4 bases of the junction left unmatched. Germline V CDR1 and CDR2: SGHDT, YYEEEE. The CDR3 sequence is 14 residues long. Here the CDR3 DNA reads TGTGCCAGCAGCTTGGAACTCGGGGGGAATGAGCAGTTCTTC. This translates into CASSLELGGNEQFF.

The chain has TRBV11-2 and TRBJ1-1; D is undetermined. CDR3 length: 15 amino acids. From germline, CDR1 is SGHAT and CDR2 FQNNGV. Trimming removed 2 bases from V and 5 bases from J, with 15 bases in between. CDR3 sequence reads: CASSLLPGGRTEAFF. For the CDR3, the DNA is TGTGCCAGCAGCTTACTTCCGGGTGGGAGGACTGAAGCTTTCTTT.

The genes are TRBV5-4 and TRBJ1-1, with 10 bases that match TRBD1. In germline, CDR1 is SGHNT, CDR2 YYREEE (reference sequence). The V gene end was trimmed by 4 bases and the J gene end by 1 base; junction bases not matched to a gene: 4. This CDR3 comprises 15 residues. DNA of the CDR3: TGTGCCAGCAGCCTCGGACAGGGGGAGAACACTGAAGCTTTCTTT. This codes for CASSLGQGENTEAFF.

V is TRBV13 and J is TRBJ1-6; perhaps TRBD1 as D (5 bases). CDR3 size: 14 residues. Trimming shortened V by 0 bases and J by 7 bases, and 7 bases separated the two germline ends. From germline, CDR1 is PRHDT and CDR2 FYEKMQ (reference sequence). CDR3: CASSLGGGNSPLHF. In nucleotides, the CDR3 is TGTGCCAGCAGCTTAGGGGGGGGGAATTCACCCCTCCACTTT. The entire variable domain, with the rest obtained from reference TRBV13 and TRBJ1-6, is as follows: AAGVIQSPRHLIKEKRETATLKCYPIPRHDTVYWYQQGPGQDPQFLISFYEKMQSDKGSIPDRFSAQQFSDYHSELNMSSLELGDSALYFCASSLGGGNSPLHFGNGTRLTVT.

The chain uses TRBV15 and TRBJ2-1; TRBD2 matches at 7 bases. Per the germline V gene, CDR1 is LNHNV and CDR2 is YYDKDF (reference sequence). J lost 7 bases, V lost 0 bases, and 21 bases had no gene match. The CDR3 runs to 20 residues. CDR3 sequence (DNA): TGTGCCACCAGCAGAGATCGTCCCCGGGATGCGGGGGTTTCTTCGAATGAGCAGTTCTTC. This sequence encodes CATSRDRPRDAGVSSNEQFF.

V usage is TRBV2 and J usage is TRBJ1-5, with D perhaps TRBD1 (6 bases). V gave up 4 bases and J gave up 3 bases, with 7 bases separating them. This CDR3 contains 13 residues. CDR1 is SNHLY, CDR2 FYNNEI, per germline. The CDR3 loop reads CASSAGANQPQHF. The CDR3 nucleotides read TGTGCCAGCAGTGCAGGGGCCAATCAGCCCCAGCATTTT. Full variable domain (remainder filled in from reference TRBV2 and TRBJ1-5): EPEVTQTPSHQVTQMGQEVILRCVPISNHLYFYWYRQILGQKVEFLVSFYNNEISEKSEIFDDQFSVERPDGSNFTLKIRSTKLEDSAMYFCASSAGANQPQHFGDGTRLSIL.

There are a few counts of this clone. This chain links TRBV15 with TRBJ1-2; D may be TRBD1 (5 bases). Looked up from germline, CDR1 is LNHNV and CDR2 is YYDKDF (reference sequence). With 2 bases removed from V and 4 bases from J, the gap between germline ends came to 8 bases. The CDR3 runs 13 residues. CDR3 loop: CATSRSDSYGYTF. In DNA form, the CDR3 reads TGTGCCACCAGCAGATCTGACAGCTATGGCTACACCTTC.

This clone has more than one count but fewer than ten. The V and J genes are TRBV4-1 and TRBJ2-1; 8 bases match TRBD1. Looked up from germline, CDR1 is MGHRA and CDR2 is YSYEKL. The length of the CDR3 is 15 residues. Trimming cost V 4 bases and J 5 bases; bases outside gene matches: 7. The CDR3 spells CASSRHDRGDNEQFF. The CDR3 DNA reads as TGCGCCAGCAGCCGCCACGACAGGGGCGACAATGAGCAGTTCTTC.

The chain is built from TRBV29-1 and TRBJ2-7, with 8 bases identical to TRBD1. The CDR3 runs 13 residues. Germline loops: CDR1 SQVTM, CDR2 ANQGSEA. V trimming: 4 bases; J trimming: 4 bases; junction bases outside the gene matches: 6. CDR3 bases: TGCAGCGTTGTGGCGCAGGGGGCTTACGAGCAGTACGTC. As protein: CSVVAQGAYEQYV.

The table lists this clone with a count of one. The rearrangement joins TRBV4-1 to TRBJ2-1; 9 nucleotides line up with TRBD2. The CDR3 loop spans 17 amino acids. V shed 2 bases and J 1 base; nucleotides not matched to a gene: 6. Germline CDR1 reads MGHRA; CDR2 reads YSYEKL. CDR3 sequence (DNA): TGCGCCAGCAGCCAAATTAGCGGGGGACTATCCTACAATGAGCAGTTCTTC. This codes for CASSQISGGLSYNEQFF.

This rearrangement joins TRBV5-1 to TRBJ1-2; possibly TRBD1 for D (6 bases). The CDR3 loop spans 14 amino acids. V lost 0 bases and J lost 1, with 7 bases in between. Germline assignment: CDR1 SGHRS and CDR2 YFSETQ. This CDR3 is CASSLGQVNYGYTF. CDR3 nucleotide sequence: TGCGCCAGCAGCTTGGGACAGGTTAACTATGGCTACACCTTC.

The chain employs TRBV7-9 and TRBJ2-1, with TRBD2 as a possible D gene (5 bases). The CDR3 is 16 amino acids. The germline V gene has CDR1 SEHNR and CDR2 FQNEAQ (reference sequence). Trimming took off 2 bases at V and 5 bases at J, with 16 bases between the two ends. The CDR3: CASSLISAGLHNEQFF. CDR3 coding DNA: TGTGCCAGCAGCTTAATATCTGCGGGTCTCCACAATGAGCAGTTCTTC.

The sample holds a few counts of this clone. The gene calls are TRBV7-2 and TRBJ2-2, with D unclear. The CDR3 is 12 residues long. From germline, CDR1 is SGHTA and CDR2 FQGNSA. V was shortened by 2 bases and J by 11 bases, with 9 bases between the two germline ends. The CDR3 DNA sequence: TGTGCCAGCAGCTTACAACAAGTTGAGCTGTTTTTT. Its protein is CASSLQQVELFF.

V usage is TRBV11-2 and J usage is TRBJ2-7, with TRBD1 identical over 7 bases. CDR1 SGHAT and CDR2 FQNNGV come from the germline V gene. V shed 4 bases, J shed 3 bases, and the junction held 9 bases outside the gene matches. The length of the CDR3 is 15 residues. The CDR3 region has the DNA TGTGCCAGCAGCTCCACGACAGGGACCAGCTACGAGCAGTACTTC. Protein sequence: CASSSTTGTSYEQYF.

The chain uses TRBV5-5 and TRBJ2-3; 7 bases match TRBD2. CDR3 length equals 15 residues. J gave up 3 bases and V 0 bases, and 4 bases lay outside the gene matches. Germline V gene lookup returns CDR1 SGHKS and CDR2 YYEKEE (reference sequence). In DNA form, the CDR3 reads TGTGCCAGCAGCTTGGGGCTAGCGGTAACAGATACGCAGTATTTT. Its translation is CASSLGLAVTDTQYF.

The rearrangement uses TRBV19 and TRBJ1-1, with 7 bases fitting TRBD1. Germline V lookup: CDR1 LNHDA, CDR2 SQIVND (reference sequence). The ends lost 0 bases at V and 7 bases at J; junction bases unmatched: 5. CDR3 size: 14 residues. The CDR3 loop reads CASSIEGWTGEAFF. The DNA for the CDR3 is TGTGCCAGTAGTATAGAGGGGTGGACAGGTGAAGCTTTCTTT.

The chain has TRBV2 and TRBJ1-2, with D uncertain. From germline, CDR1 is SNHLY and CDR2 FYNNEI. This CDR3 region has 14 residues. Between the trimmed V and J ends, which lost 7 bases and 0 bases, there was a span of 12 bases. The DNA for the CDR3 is TGTGCCAGCACCGAAGTAAGCTCTAACTATGGCTACACCTTC. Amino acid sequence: CASTEVSSNYGYTF.

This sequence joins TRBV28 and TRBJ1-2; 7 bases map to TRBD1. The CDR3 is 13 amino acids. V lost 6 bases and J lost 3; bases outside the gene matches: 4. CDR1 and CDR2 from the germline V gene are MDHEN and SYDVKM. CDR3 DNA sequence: TGTGCCAGCAGCTACGGACAGGACTATGGCTACACCTTC. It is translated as CASSYGQDYGYTF.

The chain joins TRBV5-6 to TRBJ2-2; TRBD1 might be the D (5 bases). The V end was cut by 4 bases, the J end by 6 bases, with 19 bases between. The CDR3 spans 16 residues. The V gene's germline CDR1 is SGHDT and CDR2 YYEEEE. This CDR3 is CASSPGWGSDSGELFF. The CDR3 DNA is TGTGCCAGCAGCCCTGGCTGGGGCAGTGATTCCGGGGAGCTGTTTTTT.

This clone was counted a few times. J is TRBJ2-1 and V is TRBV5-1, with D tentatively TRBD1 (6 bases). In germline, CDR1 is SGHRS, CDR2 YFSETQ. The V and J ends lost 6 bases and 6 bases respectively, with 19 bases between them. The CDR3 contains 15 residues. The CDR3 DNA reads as TGCGCCAGCACTCCGGCAGGGGCTGTCGGCAATGAGCAGTTCTTC. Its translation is CASTPAGAVGNEQFF.